This TCR beta chain was captured in a study of T cells in Graves' hyperthyroidism and ophthalmopathy. Amplified TCR beta CDR3 regions derived from RNA transcripts. First-round RT-PCR targeting the TCR CDR3 was performed with the HTBI primer set. TCRdb redid the calling of the multiplex PCR reads with MiXCR, one entry per CDR3 protein. The profile shows around 690,000 distinct CDR3 sequences, roughly 17% of them singletons. This clonotype was picked up a small number of times. This CDR3 is 15 amino acids long. In germline, CDR1 is SGHVS, CDR2 FQNEAQ. The V gene end was trimmed by 3 bases and the J gene end by 4 bases; junction bases not matched to a gene: 6.

Sequencing was carried out using blood. This clonotype was sampled from a man aged 50 to 60 with Graves' hyperthyroidism. This sequence joins TRBV7-8 and TRBJ2-7; 10 bases match TRBD2. The CDR3 region is CASSFGAGGPYEQYF. In DNA form, the CDR3 reads TGTGCCAGCAGCTTTGGAGCGGGAGGGCCTTACGAGCAGTACTTC.